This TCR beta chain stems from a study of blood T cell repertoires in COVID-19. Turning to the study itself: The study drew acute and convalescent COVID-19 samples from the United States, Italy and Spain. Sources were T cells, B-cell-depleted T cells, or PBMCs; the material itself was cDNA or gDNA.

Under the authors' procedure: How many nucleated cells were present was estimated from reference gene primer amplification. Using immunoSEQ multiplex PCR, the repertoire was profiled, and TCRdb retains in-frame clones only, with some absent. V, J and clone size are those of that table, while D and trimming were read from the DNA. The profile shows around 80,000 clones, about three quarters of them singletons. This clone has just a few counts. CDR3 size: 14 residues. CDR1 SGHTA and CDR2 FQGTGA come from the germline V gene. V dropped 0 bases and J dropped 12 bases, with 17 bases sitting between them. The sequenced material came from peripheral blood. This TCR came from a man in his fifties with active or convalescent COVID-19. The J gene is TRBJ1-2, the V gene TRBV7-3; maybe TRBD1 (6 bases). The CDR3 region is CASSLTVSGVDHTF. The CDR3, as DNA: TGTGCCAGCAGCTTAACGGTCTCAGGGGTAGATCACACCTTC.